A single sample gave rise to the 26 T cell receptor beta chains below, sequenced in a study of T cell repertoires in cytomegalovirus infection. Antigens of these TCRs are unknown. Using its own MiXCR run on the reads, TCRdb lists one record per CDR3 protein. The table has some 800,000 distinct CDR3 sequences, almost 30% seen once; the top ten hold roughly 14%. Here the sequenced sample was cultured CD8+ T cells from PBMCs, taken from culture after CMV antigen stimulation. The receptors shown here come from a human donor in good health (CMV status not recorded). Some clones in this sample may be carry-over from other donors' samples.

This clonotype occurred once. This sequence joins TRBV9 and TRBJ2-4; the match to TRBD2 covers 8 bases. After removal of 4 bases from V and 3 bases from J, the junction contained 3 bases not matched to a gene. The CDR3 loop spans 14 amino acids. The germline CDR1 and CDR2 sequences are SGDLS and YYNGEE. Here the CDR3 reads CASSSGGGKNIQYF. In DNA, the CDR3 is TGTGCCAGCAGCAGCGGGGGTGGCAAAAACATTCAGTACTTC.

This clonotype was seen a few times. The genes are TRBV6-5 and TRBJ2-2; perhaps TRBD1 as D (5 bases). This CDR3 contains 13 residues. The germline V gene has CDR1 MNHEY and CDR2 SVGAGI. V lost 2 bases and J 6 bases, leaving 7 bases between the germline ends. In DNA form, the CDR3 reads TGTGCCAGCAGTTACCAGGGATCCGGGGAGCTGTTTTTT. It translates to CASSYQGSGELFF.

V gene TRBV19 combines with J gene TRBJ2-1; either TRBD1 or TRBD2 may supply D (5 bases each). Germline loops: CDR1 LNHDA, CDR2 SQIVND (reference sequence). CDR3 length: 14 residues. Between the trimmed V and J ends, which lost 3 bases and 6 bases, there was a span of 12 bases. The CDR3 nucleotides read TGTGCCAGTAGTATCTACAATGGGGGCAATGAGCAGTTCTTC. Its protein product is CASSIYNGGNEQFF.

Only a few counts were recorded for this clonotype. The V gene is TRBV19, the J gene TRBJ1-5; D is possibly TRBD1 (5 bases). Germline loops: CDR1 LNHDA, CDR2 SQIVND (reference sequence). This CDR3 comprises 13 residues. V lost 7 bases, J lost 3 bases, and 10 bases lay in between. In nucleotides, the CDR3 is TGTGCCAGTATGGGGGGTTTCAATCAGCCCCAGCATTTT. Protein product: CASMGGFNQPQHF.

This clonotype was detected only once. The CDR3, as DNA: TGTGCCATCAGGTGGGGCACTGAAGCTTTCTTT. Protein: CAIRWGTEAFF. The genes are TRBV10-3 and TRBJ1-1; D ambiguous. This CDR3 comprises 11 residues. Per germline, CDR1 ENHRY and CDR2 SYGVKD. V lost 6 bases and J 4 bases, leaving 6 bases between the germline ends.

As regards this clonotype: One end of the junction is discordant with germline, which a read error may explain. The V call is TRBV5-3, the J call TRBJ2-3; D might be TRBD1 (6 bases). TRBV5-3 is an ORF; its function is uncertain. This CDR3 region has 17 residues. The CDR3, as DNA: TGTGCCAGCAGCTTGTGGAGAGGGGGAAGTAGCACAGATACGCAGTATTTT. As protein: CASSLWRGGSSTDTQYF.

This clonotype showed up just once. The chain employs TRBV6-5 and TRBJ1-1; 7 nucleotides line up with TRBD1. The CDR3 is 14 amino acids. Germline loops: CDR1 MNHEY, CDR2 SVGAGI. The trim removed 5 bases at V and 5 bases at J, leaving 8 bases unmatched. This CDR3 reads CASSQSTGVTEAFF. The CDR3 nucleotides read TGTGCCAGCAGTCAGTCCACAGGGGTTACTGAAGCTTTCTTT.

The rearrangement joins TRBV20-1 to TRBJ1-2; TRBD1 matches at 8 bases. V was clipped by 6 bases and J by 1 base; unmatched bases: 10. This CDR3 is built from 15 residues. Germline V gene sequence: CDR1 DFQATT, CDR2 SNEGSKA (reference sequence). The CDR3 DNA is TGCAGTGCGCCGGACAGGGAGAGGGATAACTATGGCTACACCTTC. Encoded protein: CSAPDRERDNYGYTF.

As regards this clonotype: This sequence may be a read error, since a much larger clone differs from it by one base. The CDR3 DNA is TGTGCCAGCCGTCGGGGGACAGGGGCGTTCTATGGCTACACCTTC. Translation: CASRRGTGAFYGYTF. V gene TRBV12-3 or TRBV12-4 combines with J gene TRBJ1-2; TRBD1 aligns across 10 bases. Trimming cost V 8 bases and J 4 bases; bases outside gene matches: 10. CDR3 length: 15 residues.

This clonotype was seen ten or more times. The rearrangement joins TRBV7-6 to TRBJ1-3, with 7 bases aligning to TRBD1. Per germline, CDR1 SGHVS and CDR2 FNYEAQ. The trim removed 3 bases at V and 4 bases at J, leaving 3 bases unmatched. This CDR3 region has 14 residues. The CDR3 sequence: CASSLRGPGNTIYF. The CDR3 nucleotides read TGTGCCAGCAGCTTGAGGGGGCCCGGAAACACCATATATTTT.

The V gene is TRBV11-1, the J gene TRBJ2-2, with 9 nucleotides matching TRBD1. The CDR3 covers 15 residues. The trim removed 1 base at V and 6 bases at J, leaving 3 bases unmatched. Germline V CDR1 and CDR2: SGHAT, FQDESV (reference sequence). The CDR3 DNA reads as TGTGCCAGCAGCTTAGGGGGACAGGGCGCCGGGGAGCTGTTTTTT. It is translated as CASSLGGQGAGELFF.

This clonotype has only one observation. The chain has TRBV12-5 and TRBJ2-3, with D hard to call. The CDR3 loop spans 13 amino acids. V lost 4 bases and J lost 2, with 7 bases in between. Germline CDR1 is LGHNT and CDR2 is FRNRAP. The CDR3 bases are TGTGCTAGTGGTTGGGTAGTCACAGATACGCAGTATTTT. Amino acids: CASGWVVTDTQYF.

This rearrangement joins TRBV20-1 to TRBJ2-1, with 10 positions matching TRBD2. V shed 1 base and J 3 bases; nucleotides not matched to a gene: 3. This CDR3 spans 15 amino acids. Germline CDR1 DFQATT, CDR2 SNEGSKA (reference sequence). The chain's CDR3 is CSARVSGGIYNEQFF. Written as DNA, the CDR3 is TGCAGTGCTAGAGTTAGCGGGGGGATCTACAATGAGCAGTTCTTC.

The gene calls are TRBV3-1 and TRBJ1-2; no clear D gene. This CDR3 region has 18 residues. Trimming removed 0 bases from V and 12 bases from J, with 29 bases in between. Germline assignment: CDR1 LGHDT and CDR2 YNNKEL (reference sequence). This chain's CDR3 is CASSQEDGIGPGFIGNTF. The DNA for the CDR3 is TGTGCCAGCAGCCAAGAGGACGGGATAGGACCGGGTTTTATCGGGAACACCTTC.

The genes are TRBV4-3 and TRBJ1-2; D is ambiguous. This CDR3 spans 15 amino acids. Germline V gives CDR1 LGHNA, CDR2 YSLEER. V was cut by 0 bases and J by 4 bases, with 12 bases left in between. This CDR3 reads CASSQDEETIYGYTF. CDR3 in DNA: TGCGCCAGCAGCCAAGACGAGGAAACCATCTATGGCTACACCTTC.

Ten or more counts support this clonotype. The rearrangement links TRBV6-1 to TRBJ2-7; D is undetermined. Germline V gene lookup returns CDR1 MNHNS and CDR2 SASEGT. This CDR3 region has 12 residues. Trimming removed 1 base from V and 10 bases from J, with 11 bases in between. The CDR3 DNA sequence: TGTGCCAGCAGTGAAGGGGTCTTCGAACAGTACGTC. It codes for CASSEGVFEQYV.

The rearrangement uses TRBV11-2 and TRBJ1-2, with D possibly TRBD1 on 6 matching bases. The CDR3 runs to 13 residues. V was pared by 5 bases and J by 6 bases, with 13 bases between. Germline V gene data show CDR1 as SGHAT and CDR2 as FQNNGV. CDR3 protein: CASSAWTEHGYTF. DNA of the CDR3: TGTGCCAGCAGCGCTTGGACAGAGCATGGCTACACCTTC.

The V gene is TRBV5-1, the J gene TRBJ2-3; possibly TRBD2 for D (5 bases). The V end lost 0 bases, the J end lost 2 bases, and 13 bases lay between the germline ends. Germline lookup yields CDR1 SGHRS and CDR2 YFSETQ. There are 16 residues in the CDR3. This CDR3 reads CASSLAGSPYTDTQYF. The CDR3 DNA reads as TGCGCCAGCAGCTTGGCGGGGAGCCCTTACACAGATACGCAGTATTTT.

This clonotype showed up just a few times. This chain uses TRBV19 with TRBJ1-5, with unresolved D. V was shortened by 9 bases and J by 0 bases, with 6 bases between the two germline ends. Per germline, CDR1 LNHDA and CDR2 SQIVND (reference sequence). CDR3 length: 12 amino acids. CDR3 sequence: CASDYSNQPQHF. The CDR3 DNA is TGTGCCAGCGACTATAGCAATCAGCCCCAGCATTTT.

This clonotype was recorded a few times. The CDR3: CASSLERDRVTGNSPLHF. CDR3 nucleotides: TGTGCCAGCAGCTTAGAGAGGGACAGGGTAACGGGTAATTCACCCCTCCACTTT. The V call is TRBV7-2, the J call TRBJ1-6; 9 nucleotides line up with TRBD1. The germline gives CDR1 SGHTA, CDR2 FQGNSA. Trimming took 1 base from V and 6 from J; bases not matched to a gene: 10. This CDR3 is 18 amino acids long.

The chain couples TRBV4-1 to TRBJ1-2; D is unclear. CDR1 and CDR2 from the germline V gene are MGHRA and YSYEKL. V was cut by 1 base and J by 3 bases, with 12 bases left in between. This CDR3 is built from 15 residues. The chain's CDR3 is CASSQGLGSDYGYTF. The CDR3 DNA sequence: TGCGCCAGCAGCCAAGGATTGGGTTCAGACTATGGCTACACCTTC.

The chain joins TRBV19 to TRBJ2-1; 7 bases align to TRBD2. The CDR3 runs to 15 residues. The germline CDR1 and CDR2 sequences are LNHDA and SQIVND (reference sequence). V was clipped by 6 bases and J by 6 bases; unmatched bases: 11. The CDR3 DNA follows: TGTGCCAGTAGCCCTTACAGCGGGGTCCCCAATGAGCAGTTCTTC. Its protein is CASSPYSGVPNEQFF.

The chain combines TRBV4-3 with TRBJ2-3; TRBD2 is a possible D gene (5 bases). V was shortened by 2 bases and J by 2 bases, with 17 bases between the two germline ends. The CDR3 is 17 amino acids. Germline CDR1 LGHNA, CDR2 YSLEER. The CDR3: CASSQSRYSENTDTQYF. The CDR3 nucleotides are TGCGCCAGCAGCCAATCCCGGTATAGCGAGAACACAGATACGCAGTATTTT.

J is TRBJ2-1 and V is TRBV7-3; either TRBD1 or TRBD2 may fit D (5 bases each). This CDR3 has 15 residues. V lost 5 bases to trimming and J lost 3 bases, with 14 bases between them. Germline values: CDR1 SGHTA, CDR2 FQGTGA. CDR3 nucleotide sequence: TGTGCCAGCAGCAAATACCCGGGGCTCTACAATGAGCAGTTCTTC. This gives the protein CASSKYPGLYNEQFF.

This clonotype was counted only a few times. The chain uses TRBV28 and TRBJ2-7, with D possibly matching TRBD1 (5 bases). The CDR3 covers 15 residues. Deletions cut 1 base from V and 2 bases from J, with 12 bases between. CDR1 MDHEN and CDR2 SYDVKM come from the germline V gene. The CDR3 loop is CASSLSPPGTYEQYV. In DNA form, the CDR3 reads TGTGCCAGCAGTTTATCACCCCCAGGGACCTACGAGCAGTACGTC.

CDR3 DNA sequence: TGCGCCAGCAGCCAAGCCTCTTTCCGGGACCCAGGACACTATGGCTACACCTTC. Residues: CASSQASFRDPGHYGYTF. V usage is TRBV4-1 and J usage is TRBJ1-2, with D possibly being TRBD1 (5 bases). V gave up 1 base and J gave up 3 bases, with 21 bases separating them. The CDR3 runs to 18 residues. CDR1 and CDR2 from the germline V gene are MGHRA and YSYEKL.